This T cell receptor beta chain was documented in a study of T cell responses to AZD1222 COVID-19 vaccine. Study-wide background: Second doses at about 4 or about 12 weeks were pooled. Findings of the study overall: Among those given AZD1222, only five to seven were seropositive at baseline. Spike-specific TCRs gained breadth and depth after people received two AZD1222 doses.

Sequencing was performed with immunoSEQ multiplex PCR; in TCRdb, only in-frame clones are kept and a portion is missing. The repertoire holds approximately 130,000 clones, 85% to 95% seen once, with 0.75% to 0.95% in the top ten. On this clone itself: Its antigen is currently unknown.

J lost 3 bases, V lost 6 bases, and 2 bases had no gene match. The CDR3 length is 13 residues. The material was peripheral blood, obtained on day 0 of AZD1222 vaccination. The sequence came from an adult in good health. V usage is TRBV12-3 or TRBV12-4 and J usage is TRBJ1-2; 9 positions match TRBD1. The CDR3 nucleotides read TGTGCCAGCAGACGGGACAGGGACTATGGCTACACCTTC. Its translation is CASRRDRDYGYTF.